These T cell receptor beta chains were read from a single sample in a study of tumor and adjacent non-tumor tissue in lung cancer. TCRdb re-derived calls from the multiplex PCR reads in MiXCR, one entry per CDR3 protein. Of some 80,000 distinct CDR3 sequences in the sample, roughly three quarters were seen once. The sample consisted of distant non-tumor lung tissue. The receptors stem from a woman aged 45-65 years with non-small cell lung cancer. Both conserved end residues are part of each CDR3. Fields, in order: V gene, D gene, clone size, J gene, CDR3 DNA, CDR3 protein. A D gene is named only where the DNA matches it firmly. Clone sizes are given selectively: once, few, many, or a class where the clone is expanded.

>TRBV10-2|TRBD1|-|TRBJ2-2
TGCGCCAGCAAGGGGACAGGGAACACCTGGGAGCTGTTTTTT
CASKGTGNTWELFF
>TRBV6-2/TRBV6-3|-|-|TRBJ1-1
TGCGCCAACAGTTACCGGGACGAATACACTGAAGCTTTCTTT
CANSYRDEYTEAFF
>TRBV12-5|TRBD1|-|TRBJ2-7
TGTGCTAGTGCTCCCATGACAGGGGAACCCTACGAGCAGTACTTC
CASAPMTGEPYEQYF
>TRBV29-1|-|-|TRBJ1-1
TGCAGTGTTCACGGGGGGCTCAGCACTGAAGCTTTCTTC
CSVHGGLSTEAFF
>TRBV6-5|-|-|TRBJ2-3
TGTGCCGGCAGTTATACGTGGGAAGATACGCAGTGTTTT
CAGSYTWEDTQCF
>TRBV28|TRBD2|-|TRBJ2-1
TGTGCTACCCGGGTGTGCGGGAGGAAGAACAATGAGCAGTTCTTC
CATRVCGRKNNEQFF
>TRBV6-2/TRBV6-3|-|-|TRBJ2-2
TGTGCCAGCAGGGAAGAAACGGATACCGGGGAGCTGTTTTTT
CASREETDTGELFF
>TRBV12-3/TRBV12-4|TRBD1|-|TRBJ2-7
TGTGCCAGCAGTCTTCCGGGACAGGGGACATACGAGCAGTACTTC
CASSLPGQGTYEQYF
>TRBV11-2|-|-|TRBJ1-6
TGCGCCGGCAGCTTAGACAGGCGTAATTCACCCCTCCACTTT
CAGSLDRRNSPLHF
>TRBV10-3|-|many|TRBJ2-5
TGTGCCATCAGAGGAGACTGGAATCAAGAGACCCAGTACTTC
CAIRGDWNQETQYF
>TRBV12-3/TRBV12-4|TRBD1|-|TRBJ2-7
TGTGCCAGCAGTACCCGGACAGGGGGCTGGTACGAGCAGAACTTC
CASSTRTGGWYEQNF
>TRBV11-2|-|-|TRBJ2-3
TGTGCCGGCAGCTTAGGGGTACTAACTAGTACAGATACGCAGTGTTTT
CAGSLGVLTSTDTQCF
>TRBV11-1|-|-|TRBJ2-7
TGTGCCAGCAGCTCCTATAGACAGGTCCACGAGCAGTACTTC
CASSSYRQVHEQYF